This is a list of T cell receptor beta chains from one sample in a study of CD8 T cells in Susac syndrome. One entry per CDR3 protein, called by TCRdb with MiXCR from the immunoSEQ multiplex PCR reads. The repertoire consists of just over 300,000 distinct CDR3 sequences, with about 91% occurring once and the leading ten covering more than 0.06%. The sample comprised CD4+ T cells from PBMCs. The receptors come from a human donor with multiple sclerosis. CDR3s include the opening cysteine and the closing phenylalanine or tryptophan. Each record gives: D gene, clone size, J gene, V gene, CDR3 protein, CDR3 DNA. The D gene is left open where the match is weak. The listing skips clone size in some rows; elsewhere it reads once, few, many or a size class.

>NA|NA|TRBJ2-2|TRBV7-3
CASSLRGDGTGELFF
TGTGCCAGCAGCCTGAGAGGGGATGGCACCGGGGAGCTGTTTTTT
>NA|NA|TRBJ1-3|TRBV3-1
CASSQGAAKGNTIYF
TGTGCCAGCAGCCAAGGGGCCGCAAAAGGAAACACCATATATTTT
>TRBD2|NA|TRBJ2-5|TRBV11-3
CASSPGRLAMRETQYF
TGTGCCAGCAGCCCGGGACGACTAGCTATGAGGGAGACCCAGTACTTC
>NA|NA|TRBJ2-7|TRBV20-1
CSARAQDGWDEQYF
TGCAGTGCCAGGGCCCAGGACGGCTGGGACGAGCAGTACTTC
>NA|NA|TRBJ2-4|TRBV4-2
CASSQDPGLARNIQYF
TGTGCCAGCAGCCAAGATCCGGGGCTAGCCCGCAACATTCAGTACTTC
>NA|NA|TRBJ1-4|TRBV30
CAWSLQATNEKLFF
TGTGCCTGGAGTCTACAGGCAACTAATGAAAAACTGTTTTTT
>TRBD1|NA|TRBJ1-1|TRBV25-1
CASSLTGGSNAFF
TGTGCCAGCAGTTTGACAGGGGGCTCTAATGCTTTCTTT
>NA|NA|TRBJ1-1|TRBV20-1
CSANRDAEALF
TGCAGTGCGAACCGGGACGCAGAAGCTCTCTTT
>NA|NA|TRBJ2-1|TRBV20-1
CSARVPGRIGDEQFF
TGCAGTGCTAGAGTACCAGGGCGAATCGGGGATGAGCAGTTCTTC
>NA|NA|TRBJ1-1|TRBV7-2
CASSLAVGTEAFF
TGTGCCAGCAGCTTAGCCGTAGGGACTGAAGCTTTCTTT
>NA|NA|TRBJ1-1|TRBV4-2
CASSQDPTGLNTEAFF
TGTGCCAGCAGCCAAGACCCGACAGGCCTGAACACTGAAGCTTTCTTT
>NA|NA|TRBJ1-5|TRBV7-2
CASSPTGMYQPQHF
TGTGCCAGCAGCCCCACAGGGATGTATCAGCCCCAGCATTTT
>NA|NA|TRBJ2-3|TRBV5-1
CASNKLGSGVADTQYF
TGCGCCAGCAACAAACTAGGATCAGGGGTCGCAGATACGCAGTATTTT
>TRBD1|NA|TRBJ2-1|TRBV9
CASSEGAGISSYNEQFF
TGTGCCAGCAGCGAGGGGGCGGGTATTAGCTCCTACAATGAGCAGTTCTTC
>NA|NA|TRBJ2-7|TRBV6-2/TRBV6-3
CASRRPPGYEQYF
TGTGCCAGCAGACGTCCCCCCGGGTACGAGCAGTACTTC
>NA|NA|TRBJ2-2|TRBV20-1
CSAISQLYTGELFF
TGCAGTGCTATCTCACAGTTATACACCGGGGAGCTGTTTTTT
>NA|NA|TRBJ2-3|TRBV3-1
CASSQGPFRGGAQYF
TGTGCCAGCAGCCAAGGGCCCTTCAGGGGGGGGGCGCAGTATTTT
>TRBD1|NA|TRBJ1-2|TRBV7-2
CAIRLRGDRPYGYTF
TGTGCTATCCGACTTAGAGGGGACAGGCCCTATGGCTACACCTTC
>TRBD2|NA|TRBJ2-3|TRBV20-1
CSASSGTSGTDTQYF
TGCAGTGCCTCAAGCGGCACTAGCGGCACAGATACGCAGTATTTT
>TRBD1|once|TRBJ2-7|TRBV7-9
CASSPHRTRDRGYEQYF
TGTGCCAGCAGCCCCCACCGGACCCGGGACAGGGGCTACGAGCAGTACTTC
>NA|few|TRBJ1-3|TRBV12-3/TRBV12-4
CASSLSGNTIYF
TGTGCCAGCAGTTTGTCTGGAAACACCATATATTTT
>NA|NA|TRBJ2-1|TRBV29-1
CSVSVTGTRNEQFF
TGCAGCGTGAGCGTGACAGGTACCCGCAATGAGCAGTTCTTC
>TRBD2|NA|TRBJ2-1|TRBV14
CASSHPSGSYNEQFF
TGTGCCAGCAGCCACCCTAGCGGGAGTTACAATGAGCAGTTCTTC
>NA|NA|TRBJ2-5|TRBV20-1
CSAVQGNQETQYF
TGCAGTGCTGTACAGGGAAACCAAGAGACCCAGTACTTC